The clone carrying this TCR beta chain was observed many times. What it binds is unknown. Germline V gene lookup returns CDR1 SNHLY and CDR2 FYNNEI. With 3 bases clipped from V and 2 bases from J, the junction kept 7 bases outside the gene matches. This CDR3 has 15 amino acids. This record belongs to a study of Graves' ophthalmopathy and Graves' hyperthyroidism. Study at large: Pretreatment peripheral blood was obtained at initial diagnosis. The study's findings and limits: Detected in blood as well were most expanded thyroid clonotypes with frequency above 0.001.

The authors enrolled newly diagnosed hyperthyroidism patients aged 18 to 65 with under 2 months' duration. Investigators amplified TCR beta CDR3 regions from RNA transcripts. An opening RT-PCR round employed HTBI primers and preceded a second-round multiplex PCR. MiXCR, run by TCRdb on the multiplex PCR reads, gives a single entry per CDR3 protein. Of 400,000 or so distinct CDR3 sequences detected, 15% appear once; the ten largest clones hold roughly 7%. The sequenced sample consisted of peripheral blood. This receptor was identified in a woman aged 18 to 35 with stable Graves' hyperthyroidism. The chain couples TRBV2 to TRBJ2-7, with TRBD2 matching over 7 bases. CDR3 residues: CASSDRGGLPYEQYF. CDR3 sequence (DNA): TGTGCCAGCAGTGATAGGGGAGGGTTACCCTACGAGCAGTACTTC.